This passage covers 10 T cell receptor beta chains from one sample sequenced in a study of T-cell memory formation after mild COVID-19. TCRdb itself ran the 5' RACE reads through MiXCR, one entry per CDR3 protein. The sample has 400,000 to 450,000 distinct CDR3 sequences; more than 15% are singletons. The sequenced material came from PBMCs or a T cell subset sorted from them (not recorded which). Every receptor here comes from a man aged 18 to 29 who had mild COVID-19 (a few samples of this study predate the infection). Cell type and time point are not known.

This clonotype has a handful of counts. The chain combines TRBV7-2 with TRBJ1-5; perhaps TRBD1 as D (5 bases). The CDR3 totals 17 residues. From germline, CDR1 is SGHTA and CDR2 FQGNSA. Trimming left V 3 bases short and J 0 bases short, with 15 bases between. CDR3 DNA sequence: TGTGCCAGCAGCTTCAGCCTGGGGGATTATAGCAATCAGCCCCAGCATTTT. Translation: CASSFSLGDYSNQPQHF.

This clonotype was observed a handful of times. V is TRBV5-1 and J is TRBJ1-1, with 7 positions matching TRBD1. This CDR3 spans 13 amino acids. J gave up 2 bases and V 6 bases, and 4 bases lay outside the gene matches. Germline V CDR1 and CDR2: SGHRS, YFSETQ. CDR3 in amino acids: CASKRDSNTEAFF. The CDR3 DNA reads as TGCGCCAGCAAGCGGGACAGCAACACTGAAGCTTTCTTT.

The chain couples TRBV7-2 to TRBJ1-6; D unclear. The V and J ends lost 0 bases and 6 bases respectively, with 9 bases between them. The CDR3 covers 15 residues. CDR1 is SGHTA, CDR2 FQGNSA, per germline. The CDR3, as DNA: TGTGCCAGCAGCTTAGCGGCAGGCGGTAATTCACCCCTCCACTTT. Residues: CASSLAAGGNSPLHF.

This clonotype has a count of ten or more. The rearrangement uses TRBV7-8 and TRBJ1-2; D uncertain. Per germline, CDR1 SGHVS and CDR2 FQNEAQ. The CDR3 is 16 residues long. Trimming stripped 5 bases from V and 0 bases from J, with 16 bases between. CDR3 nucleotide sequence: TGTGCCAGCAGCCCCCGCTTAGGAGGGACTAACTATGGCTACACCTTC. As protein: CASSPRLGGTNYGYTF.

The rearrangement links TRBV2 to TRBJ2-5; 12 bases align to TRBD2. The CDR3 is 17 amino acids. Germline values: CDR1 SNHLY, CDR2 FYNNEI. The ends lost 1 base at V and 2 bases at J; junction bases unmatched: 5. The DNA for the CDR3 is TGTGCCAGCAGTGAAGGACTAGCGGGAGTTGATCAAGAGACCCAGTACTTC. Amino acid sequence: CASSEGLAGVDQETQYF.

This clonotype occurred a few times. The DNA of the CDR3 is TGTGCCAGCAGCTTGGGGCCACCCCTGATCTACGAGCAGTACGTC. Protein sequence: CASSLGPPLIYEQYV. The chain couples TRBV11-2 to TRBJ2-7; maybe TRBD1 (5 bases). V was cut by 3 bases and J by 3 bases, with 15 bases left in between. The V gene's germline CDR1 is SGHAT and CDR2 FQNNGV. The CDR3 length is 15 residues.

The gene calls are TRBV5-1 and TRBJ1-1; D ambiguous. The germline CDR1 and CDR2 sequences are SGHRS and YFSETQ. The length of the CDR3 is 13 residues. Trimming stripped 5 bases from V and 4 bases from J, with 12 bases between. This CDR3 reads CASRSVGFTEAFF. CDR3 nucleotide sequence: TGCGCCAGCAGATCCGTCGGATTCACTGAAGCTTTCTTT. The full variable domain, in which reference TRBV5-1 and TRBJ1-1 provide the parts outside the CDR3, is KAGVTQTPRYLIKTRGQQVTLSCSPISGHRSVSWYQQTPGQGLQFLFEYFSETQRNKGNFPGRFSGRQFSNSRSEMNVSTLELGDSALYLCASRSVGFTEAFFGQGTRLTVV.

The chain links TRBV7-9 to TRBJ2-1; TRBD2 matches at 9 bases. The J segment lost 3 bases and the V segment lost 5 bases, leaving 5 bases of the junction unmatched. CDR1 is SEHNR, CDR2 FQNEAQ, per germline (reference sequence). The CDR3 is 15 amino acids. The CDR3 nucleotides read TGTGCCAGCAGCGTGGGACTAGCAGACTACAATGAGCAGTTCTTC. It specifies CASSVGLADYNEQFF.

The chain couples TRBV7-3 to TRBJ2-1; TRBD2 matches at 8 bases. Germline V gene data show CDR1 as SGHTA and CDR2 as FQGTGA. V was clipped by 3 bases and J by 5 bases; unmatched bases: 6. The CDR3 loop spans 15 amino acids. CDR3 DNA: TGTGCCAGCAGCTTGATCGGGGGGGCCCACAATGAGCAGTTCTTC. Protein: CASSLIGGAHNEQFF.

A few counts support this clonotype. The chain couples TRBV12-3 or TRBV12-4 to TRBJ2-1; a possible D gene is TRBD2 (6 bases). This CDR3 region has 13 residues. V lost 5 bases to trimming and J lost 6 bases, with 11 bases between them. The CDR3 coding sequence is TGTGCCAGCAGTCCCGGGACTGCCAATGAGCAGTTCTTC. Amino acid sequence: CASSPGTANEQFF.